These T cell receptor beta chains were read from a single sample in a study of cytomegalovirus exposure and HLA in healthy donors. Some clones are missing from TCRdb's copy, which holds only in-frame ones; the method was immunoSEQ multiplex PCR. The repertoire holds under 250,000 clones, over 75% seen once, with about 2.8% in the top ten. The sample consisted of PBMCs. The receptors here all came from a woman aged 25 to 39 in good health and CMV-seronegative. CDR3s include the opening cysteine and the closing phenylalanine or tryptophan. D genes are given only for firm matches. Part of the rows lack a size; the others show once, few, many or a class for expanded clones.

J,V,D,size,CDR3,DNA
TRBJ2-2,TRBV27,-,-,CASNPTGTNTGELFF,TGTGCCAGCAACCCGACAGGCACGAACACCGGGGAGCTGTTTTTT
TRBJ2-1,TRBV7-2,-,-,CASSLVEGGWQFF,TGTGCCAGCAGCTTAGTAGAGGGAGGTTGGCAGTTCTTC
TRBJ2-7,TRBV18,TRBD1,-,CASSPQSGGTYEQYF,TGTGCCAGCTCACCCCAGTCAGGGGGTACCTACGAGCAGTACTTC
TRBJ1-2,TRBV11-2,TRBD1,-,CASSLTRGTGYGYGYTF,TGTGCCAGCAGCTTAACCCGTGGGACAGGGTACGGCTATGGCTACACCTTC
TRBJ1-1,TRBV7-7,-,few,CASSSGWNTEAFF,TGTGCTAGCAGCTCCGGGTGGAACACTGAAGCTTTCTTT
TRBJ2-5,TRBV7-8,TRBD2,-,CASSRRLAGSETQYF,TGTGCCAGCAGTCGCAGACTAGCGGGATCTGAGACCCAGTACTTC
TRBJ2-5,TRBV28,-,-,CASSLAGNSETQYF,TGTGCCAGCAGTTTAGCGGGAAATTCGGAGACCCAGTACTTC
TRBJ2-7,TRBV4-2,-,few,CASSQDWFAPSKAWF,TGTGCCAGCAGCCAAGATTGGTTTGCCCCGTCGAAAGCATGGTTC
TRBJ2-1,TRBV5-1,-,-,CASSLFPGDNEQFF,TGCGCCAGCAGCTTGTTTCCAGGGGACAATGAGCAGTTCTTC
TRBJ1-2,TRBV6-5,-,once,CASSYSTAFGGYTF,TGTGCCAGCAGTTACTCGACGGCTTTCGGGGGCTACACCTTC
TRBJ1-3,TRBV6-6,-,-,CASSKIQAYSGNTIYF,TGTGCCAGCAGCAAGATACAGGCCTACTCTGGAAACACCATATATTTT
TRBJ1-5,TRBV27,TRBD1,-,CASSLSPGQGAGGNQPQHF,TGTGCCAGCAGTTTATCCCCGGGACAGGGGGCTGGGGGCAATCAGCCCCAGCATTTT
TRBJ2-7,TRBV5-1,-,-,CASSLGQINYEQYF,TGCGCCAGCAGCCTCGGACAGATTAACTACGAGCAGTACTTC
TRBJ2-7,TRBV19,TRBD1,few,CASSRDRGLDEQYF,TGTGCCAGTAGCCGGGACAGGGGTTTAGACGAGCAGTACTTC
TRBJ1-2,TRBV9,TRBD1,-,CASSPWQGGQANYGYTF,TGTGCCAGCAGCCCGTGGCAGGGGGGACAAGCTAACTATGGCTACACCTTC
TRBJ1-4,TRBV9,-,few,CASSVAGRQGEKLFF,TGTGCCAGCAGCGTGGCAGGACGGCAGGGTGAAAAACTGTTTTTT
TRBJ1-1,TRBV6-1,-,-,CASSERGDFLYSIEAFF,TGTGCCAGCAGTGAGAGAGGCGACTTCCTCTACTCAATTGAAGCTTTCTTT
TRBJ2-2,TRBV29-1,TRBD1,-,CSVGQGSGELFF,TGCAGCGTCGGACAGGGCAGCGGGGAGCTGTTTTTT
TRBJ1-5,TRBV7-9,TRBD1,few,CASSSGDRGDEPQHF,TGTGCCAGCAGCTCGGGAGACAGGGGGGATGAGCCCCAGCATTTT
TRBJ1-3,TRBV9,-,-,CASGVEVASGNTIYF,TGTGCCAGCGGAGTGGAGGTGGCCTCTGGAAACACCATATATTTT
TRBJ1-5,TRBV10-3,TRBD1,few,CAISESRGGGQPQHF,TGCGCCATCAGTGAGTCGCGAGGGGGCGGTCAGCCCCAGCATTTT
TRBJ1-2,TRBV4-2,-,-,CASSQVGQQGSNYGYTF,TGTGCCAGCAGCCAAGTCGGGCAACAGGGTTCTAACTATGGCTACACCTTC
TRBJ2-2,TRBV2,TRBD2,-,CASSRLAGGSTGELFF,TGTGCCAGCAGTCGGCTAGCGGGGGGGAGCACCGGGGAGCTGTTTTTT
TRBJ1-4,TRBV18,TRBD1,-,CASSSPGQGPEKLFF,TGTGCCAGCTCATCACCGGGACAGGGTCCCGAAAAACTGTTTTTT
TRBJ2-7,TRBV19,-,-,CASSTTDSYEQYF,TGTGCCAGTAGTACTACAGACTCCTACGAGCAGTACTTC
TRBJ2-5,TRBV4-2,-,-,CASSQDRQETQYF,TGTGCCAGCAGCCAAGACAGGCAAGAGACCCAGTACTTC
TRBJ2-5,TRBV7-9,TRBD2,-,CASSPPGTSAPLTQYF,TGTGCCAGCAGCCCCCCCGGGACTAGCGCCCCACTCACCCAGTACTTC
TRBJ2-7,TRBV7-9,-,-,CASSQRSHEQYF,TGTGCCAGCAGCCAACGGAGCCACGAGCAGTACTTC
TRBJ2-7,TRBV11-2,TRBD1,few,CASSRDRDDEQYF,TGTGCCAGCAGCCGGGACAGGGATGACGAGCAGTACTTC
TRBJ2-7,TRBV6-7,TRBD1,-,CASSYLGTGTGGDEQYF,TGTGCCAGCAGTTACTTGGGGACCGGGACAGGGGGAGACGAGCAGTACTTC
TRBJ2-2,TRBV6-4,TRBD2,-,CASSETGGRHPNTGELFF,TGTGCCAGCAGTGAGACTGGCGGGAGGCACCCGAACACCGGGGAGCTGTTTTTT
TRBJ1-2,TRBV2,-,-,CASSPDITIGYTF,TGTGCCAGCAGTCCGGACATAACTATCGGCTACACCTTC
TRBJ1-2,TRBV5-1,-,few,CASSPGWGYTF,TGCGCCAGCAGCCCCGGTTGGGGCTACACCTTC
TRBJ2-1,TRBV2,-,-,CASIRSSSRGEQFF,TGTGCCAGCATAAGGAGTTCGAGCAGGGGTGAGCAGTTCTTC
TRBJ1-1,TRBV7-3,-,-,CASSLIGQMNTEAFF,TGTGCCAGCAGCTTAATTGGACAGATGAACACTGAAGCTTTCTTT
TRBJ2-7,TRBV10-2,TRBD2,-,CASDSGGTYEQYF,TGCGCCAGCGATAGCGGGGGAACCTACGAGCAGTACTTC
TRBJ2-7,TRBV11-2,-,-,CASSLSNEQYF,TGTGCCAGCAGCTTATCCAACGAGCAGTACTTC
TRBJ1-6,TRBV11-1,TRBD1,-,CASSLTGDNSPLHF,TGTGCCAGCAGCTTAACAGGGGATAATTCACCCCTCCACTTT
TRBJ2-1,TRBV30,TRBD1,-,CATPGTDTYNEQFF,TGTGCCACACCCGGGACAGATACCTACAATGAGCAGTTCTTC
TRBJ2-7,TRBV18,TRBD1,-,CASSHGQGGVYEQYF,TGTGCCAGCTCACACGGACAGGGGGGCGTTTACGAGCAGTACTTC
TRBJ2-7,TRBV28,-,few,CASSLYGGQNEQYF,TGTGCCAGCAGTTTATACGGGGGGCAGAACGAGCAGTACTTC
TRBJ2-5,TRBV5-1,-,-,CASSLGAKETQYF,TGCGCCAGCAGCTTGGGAGCGAAAGAGACCCAGTACTTC
TRBJ2-1,TRBV7-3,-,few,CASSLTPGEQFF,TGTGCCAGCAGCTTAACGCCGGGTGAGCAGTTCTTC
TRBJ2-3,TRBV5-4,TRBD1,-,CASRSGQRQYF,TGTGCCAGCAGGTCGGGACAGCGGCAGTATTTT